This passage covers 20 T cell receptor beta chains from one sample sequenced in a study of blood T cell repertoires in COVID-19. Assay used: immunoSEQ multiplex PCR; TCRdb lists only in-frame clones, some missing. The sample has around 220,000 clones; roughly 84% are singletons. The sequenced material came from PBMCs or T cells enriched from blood (not recorded which). The receptors stem from a woman aged 40 to 55 who had recovered from COVID-19.

The chain joins TRBV19 to TRBJ2-7, with 9 bases matching TRBD2. There are 18 residues in the CDR3. CDR1 LNHDA and CDR2 SQIVND come from the germline V gene (reference sequence). Trimming at V came to 5 bases and at J to 5 bases, leaving 19 bases not matched to a gene. CDR3 DNA: TGTGCCAGTAGTCGGGCTAGCGGGACCCGTCCCGAATTCAACGAGCAGTACTTC. This codes for CASSRASGTRPEFNEQYF.

The V gene is TRBV25-1, the J gene TRBJ2-4; no clear D. This CDR3 region has 13 residues. The V gene lost 4 bases and the J gene lost 0 bases, with 4 bases spanning the gap. Germline V gene sequence: CDR1 MGHDK, CDR2 SYGVNS. The CDR3 nucleotides read TGTGCCAGCAGTGGGCTAGCCAAAAACATTCAGTACTTC. This translates into CASSGLAKNIQYF.

The chain couples TRBV2 to TRBJ2-1; 9 bases are shared with TRBD1. Trimming removed 0 bases from V and 7 bases from J; junction bases left unmatched: 7. The germline V gene has CDR1 SNHLY and CDR2 FYNNEI. The CDR3 consists of 16 residues. The CDR3 DNA reads TGTGCCAGCAGTGAAGCTCGGGGACAGGGCCGAAATGAGCAGTTCTTC. It translates to CASSEARGQGRNEQFF. Looking up the rest from reference TRBV2 and TRBJ2-1 gives the full variable domain: EPEVTQTPSHQVTQMGQEVILRCVPISNHLYFYWYRQILGQKVEFLVSFYNNEISEKSEIFDDQFSVERPDGSNFTLKIRSTKLEDSAMYFCASSEARGQGRNEQFFGPGTRLTVL.

V is TRBV10-3 and J is TRBJ1-2, with TRBD1 matching over 7 bases. The CDR3 is 14 residues long. V lost 6 bases, J lost 4 bases, and 8 bases stayed unmatched. The germline gives CDR1 ENHRY, CDR2 SYGVKD. The CDR3 reads CAISPGTEGYGYTF. The CDR3 DNA reads TGTGCCATCAGCCCCGGGACAGAAGGCTATGGCTACACCTTC.

This clone was observed once. J is TRBJ2-1 and V is TRBV24-1; TRBD2 agrees at 8 bases. Germline CDR1 is KGHDR and CDR2 is SFDVKD. J lost 10 bases, V lost 3 bases, and 10 bases had no gene match. The CDR3 totals 15 residues. CDR3 amino acids: CATSDGKRELGEQFF. CDR3 nucleotide sequence: TGTGCCACCAGTGATGGGAAGCGGGAGTTAGGGGAGCAGTTCTTC.

The rearrangement joins TRBV4-3 to TRBJ2-3, with D possibly matching TRBD2 (6 bases). Trimming cost V 0 bases and J 7 bases, with 20 bases left between them. Germline CDR1 reads LGHNA; CDR2 reads YSLEER. There are 17 residues in the CDR3. CDR3 region: CASSQDFGTHGVNTQYF. In DNA form, the CDR3 reads TGCGCCAGCAGCCAAGATTTCGGGACTCACGGGGTAAATACGCAGTATTTT.

The chain combines TRBV10-3 with TRBJ2-7; perhaps TRBD1 as D (7 bases). This CDR3 spans 13 amino acids. Per germline, CDR1 ENHRY and CDR2 SYGVKD. Deletions cut 4 bases from V and 3 bases from J, with 10 bases between. DNA for the CDR3: TGTGCCATCAGTGCTCAGGGGGGCTACGAGCAGTACTTC. Translating it yields CAISAQGGYEQYF.

The V gene is TRBV3-1 (or the pseudogene TRBV3-2), the J gene TRBJ2-1; 8 bases match TRBD1. J was trimmed by 7 bases and V by 3 bases; bases with no gene match: 2. Germline CDR1 is LGHDT and CDR2 is YNNKEL (reference sequence). The CDR3 is made up of 13 amino acids. CDR3 in amino acids: CASSQQGANEQFF. In DNA form, the CDR3 reads TGTGCCAGCAGCCAGCAGGGGGCAAATGAGCAGTTCTTC.

A remark on this clone: Other DNA sequences of this sample code for an identical CDR3. The chain recombines TRBV9 with TRBJ2-3; 7 bases map to TRBD2. Germline assignment: CDR1 SGDLS and CDR2 YYNGEE. With V trimmed by 0 bases and J by 3 bases, 4 bases remained unmatched. This CDR3 is built from 15 residues. CDR3 protein: CASSVGAGVTDTQYF. The CDR3 coding sequence is TGTGCCAGCAGCGTAGGGGCGGGAGTGACAGATACGCAGTATTTT.

This chain connects TRBV6-1 to TRBJ2-4, with 7 bases fitting TRBD1. The CDR3 contains 16 residues. Trimming at V came to 3 bases and at J to 0 bases, leaving 5 bases not matched to a gene. Germline assignment: CDR1 MNHNS and CDR2 SASEGT. The CDR3 reads CASSDPDRTAKNIQYF. The CDR3 coding sequence is TGTGCCAGCAGTGACCCGGACAGGACAGCCAAAAACATTCAGTACTTC.

The chain combines TRBV11-3 with TRBJ2-1, with D perhaps matching TRBD1 (6 bases). Trimming removed 2 bases from V and 4 bases from J, with 9 bases in between. The CDR3 loop spans 14 amino acids. Germline loops: CDR1 SGHNT, CDR2 YENEEA. The CDR3 coding sequence is TGTGCCAGCAGCTTATCCGACAGGTACAATGAGCAGTTCTTC. As protein: CASSLSDRYNEQFF.

The chain is built from TRBV18 and TRBJ1-1; D not certain. Germline assignment: CDR1 KGHSH and CDR2 LQKENI. V dropped 2 bases and J dropped 1 base, with 5 bases sitting between them. CDR3 length: 13 residues. CDR3 DNA sequence: TGTGCCAGCTCACCAACAGAGAACACTGAAGCTTTCTTT. This codes for CASSPTENTEAFF.

V gene TRBV3-1 (or the pseudogene TRBV3-2) combines with J gene TRBJ2-7; no clear D. Between the trimmed V and J ends, which lost 2 bases and 3 bases, there was a span of 2 bases. The CDR3 length is 11 residues. Per the germline V gene, CDR1 is LGHDT and CDR2 is YNNKEL (reference sequence). The CDR3 coding sequence is TGTGCCAGCAGCCAATACTACGAGCAGTACTTC. Translated: CASSQYYEQYF.

The V and J genes are TRBV6-5 and TRBJ1-1; 8 bases align to TRBD1. The germline V gene has CDR1 MNHEY and CDR2 SVGAGI. V gave up 6 bases and J gave up 1 base; unmatched junction bases: 4. The CDR3 consists of 14 residues. CDR3 DNA sequence: TGTGCCAGCAGGGACAGGGTATGGAACACTGAAGCTTTCTTT. Residues: CASRDRVWNTEAFF.

This sequence joins TRBV5-1 and TRBJ2-1, with D perhaps matching TRBD1 (6 bases). The V end lost 3 bases, the J end lost 6 bases, and 10 bases lay between the germline ends. Germline CDR1 is SGHRS and CDR2 is YFSETQ. CDR3 length: 13 residues. The CDR3 nucleotides read TGCGCCAGCAGCTCTAAAGGGGGCAATGAGCAGTTCTTC. Amino acids: CASSSKGGNEQFF.

The J gene is TRBJ2-3, the V gene TRBV27; 8 bases align to TRBD2. CDR1 is MNHEY and CDR2 is SMNVEV in the germline V gene (reference sequence). The CDR3 is made up of 15 amino acids. The junction had 8 bases not matched to a gene; V was cut back by 4 bases and J by 5 bases. DNA of the CDR3: TGTGCCAGCAGTTATTCCCAGCGGGAGCTAGATACGCAGTATTTT. Its protein product is CASSYSQRELDTQYF.

The gene calls are TRBV30 and TRBJ1-4, with D uncertain. Germline V gene lookup returns CDR1 GTSNPN and CDR2 SVGIG (reference sequence). Trimming took off 1 base at V and 8 bases at J, with 11 bases between the two ends. The CDR3 consists of 13 residues. CDR3 in amino acids: CAWSAPNEEKLFF. CDR3 bases: TGTGCCTGGAGTGCTCCAAACGAGGAAAAACTGTTTTTT.

The chain uses TRBV3-1 (or the pseudogene TRBV3-2) and TRBJ2-3; 7 nucleotides line up with TRBD2. J gave up 5 bases and V 4 bases, and 12 bases lay outside the gene matches. This CDR3 is 16 amino acids long. Per germline, CDR1 LGHDT and CDR2 YNNKEL (reference sequence). CDR3 DNA sequence: TGTGCCAGCAGCCCGCCCGGGAGGCCCCCGCAAGATACGCAGTATTTT. This sequence encodes CASSPPGRPPQDTQYF.

This clone has only one observation. The rearrangement links TRBV9 to TRBJ1-4; 7 bases agree with TRBD1. The V segment lost 3 bases and the J segment 8 bases; nucleotides outside the gene matches: 7. CDR3 length: 14 amino acids. From germline, CDR1 is SGDLS and CDR2 YYNGEE. CDR3 loop: CASSETQGREKLFF. Written as DNA, the CDR3 is TGTGCCAGCAGCGAGACACAGGGGCGGGAAAAACTGTTTTTT.

For the CDR3, the DNA is TGTGCCAGCAGTGGGGCAGGGGGTGGCAATCAGCCCCAGCATTTT. Amino acid sequence: CASSGAGGGNQPQHF. The V call is TRBV2, the J call TRBJ1-5; 7 positions agree with TRBD1. The junction had 5 bases not matched to a gene; V was cut back by 4 bases and J by 2 bases. The CDR3 sequence is 15 residues long. Germline-derived CDR1 and CDR2 are SNHLY and FYNNEI.